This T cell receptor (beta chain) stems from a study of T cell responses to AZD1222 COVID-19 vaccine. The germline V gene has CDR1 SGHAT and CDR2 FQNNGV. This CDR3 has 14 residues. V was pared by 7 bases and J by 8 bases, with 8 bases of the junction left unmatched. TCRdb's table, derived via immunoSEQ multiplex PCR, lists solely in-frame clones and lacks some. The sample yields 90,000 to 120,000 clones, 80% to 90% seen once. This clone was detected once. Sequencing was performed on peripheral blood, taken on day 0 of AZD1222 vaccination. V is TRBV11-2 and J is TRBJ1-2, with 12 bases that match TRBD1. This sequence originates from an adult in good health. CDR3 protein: CASTPGTGGIGYTF. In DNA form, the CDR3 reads TGTGCCAGCACCCCCGGGACAGGGGGCATCGGCTACACCTTC.